These T cell receptor beta chains were read from a single sample in a study of siplizumab effects on memory and regulatory T cells. Some clones are missing from TCRdb's copy, which holds only in-frame ones; the method was immunoSEQ multiplex PCR. The table records roughly 100,000 clones, approximately 90% of them present only once. Input material: CD4+ T cells sorted from blood. The receptors were sampled from a human donor in good health. Each CDR3 is given with its conserved first and last residue. Fields, in order: J gene, D gene, V gene, clone size, CDR3 protein, CDR3 DNA. The D gene is left open where the match is weak. The size entry is marked missing in some rows and otherwise reads once, few, many or a size class.

TRBJ2-3,-,TRBV19,-,CASGGRTDTQYF,TGTGCCAGTGGGGGCCGCACAGATACGCAGTATTTT
TRBJ1-6,-,TRBV2,-,CASEGRGMRDSPLHF,TGTGCCAGCGAGGGCCGGGGTATGAGGGATTCACCCCTCCACTTT
TRBJ2-3,-,TRBV6-5,-,CASSYSGVGSTDTQYF,TGTGCCAGCAGTTACTCCGGGGTCGGAAGCACAGATACGCAGTATTTT
TRBJ2-2,TRBD2,TRBV5-1,-,CASSLLAGGYSTGELFF,TGCGCCAGCAGCTTATTAGCGGGAGGTTATAGCACCGGGGAGCTGTTTTTT
TRBJ2-7,TRBD1,TRBV30,-,CAWIRQGALYEQYF,TGTGCCTGGATTCGACAGGGGGCGTTGTACGAGCAGTACTTC
TRBJ1-5,-,TRBV7-9,few,CASSLVTGTIEAQHF,TGTGCCAGCAGCCTAGTAACAGGGACGATTGAGGCCCAGCATTTT
TRBJ1-5,-,TRBV4-1,-,CASSLGPLGPNQPQHF,TGCGCCAGCAGCCTAGGTCCCTTGGGGCCCAATCAGCCCCAGCATTTT
TRBJ2-7,TRBD1,TRBV30,-,CAWTGQGLRDYEQYF,TGTGCCTGGACCGGACAGGGCCTAAGGGACTACGAGCAGTACTTC
TRBJ2-1,TRBD2,TRBV10-1,-,CASICKRESYNEQFF,TGCGCCAGCATTTGTAAGCGGGAGAGCTACAATGAGCAGTTCTTC
TRBJ1-1,-,TRBV6-6,-,CASSFRSRGDEAFF,TGTGCCAGCAGTTTTCGTAGTCGGGGGGACGAAGCTTTCTTT
TRBJ2-1,-,TRBV29-1,-,CSVEDRERGRGNEQFF,TGCAGCGTTGAAGATCGGGAGAGGGGAAGGGGCAATGAGCAGTTCTTC
TRBJ1-5,-,TRBV6-5,-,CASSHRDSRNQPQHF,TGTGCCAGCAGTCACCGGGACTCTCGCAATCAGCCCCAGCATTTT
TRBJ1-1,-,TRBV7-2,-,CASSLSGNMNTEAFF,TGTGCCAGCAGCTTGTCTGGGAACATGAACACTGAAGCTTTCTTT
TRBJ1-5,-,TRBV28,-,CASRWGLDQPQHF,TGTGCCAGCAGGTGGGGTTTGGATCAGCCCCAGCATTTT
TRBJ2-1,-,TRBV2,-,CASSDIGREDEQFF,TGTGCCAGCAGTGATATTGGCCGAGAAGATGAGCAGTTCTTC
TRBJ2-7,TRBD2,TRBV6-1,-,CASTLYSGTSYEQYF,TGTGCCAGCACCCTCTATAGCGGGACCTCCTACGAGCAGTACTTC
TRBJ2-6,-,TRBV6-1,-,CASSESGANVLTF,TGTGCCAGCAGTGAATCAGGGGCCAACGTCCTGACTTTC